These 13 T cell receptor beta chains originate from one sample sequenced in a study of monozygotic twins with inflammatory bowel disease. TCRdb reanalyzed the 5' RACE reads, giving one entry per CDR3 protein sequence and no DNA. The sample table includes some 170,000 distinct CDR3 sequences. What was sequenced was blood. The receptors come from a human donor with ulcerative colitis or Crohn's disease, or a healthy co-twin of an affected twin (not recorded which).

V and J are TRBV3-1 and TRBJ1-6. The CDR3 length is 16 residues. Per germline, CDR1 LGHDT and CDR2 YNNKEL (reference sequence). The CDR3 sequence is CASSQHLNWYNSPLHF.

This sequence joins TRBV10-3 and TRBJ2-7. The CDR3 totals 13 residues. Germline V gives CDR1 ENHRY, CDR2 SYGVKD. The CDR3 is CATWDGRSYEQYF.

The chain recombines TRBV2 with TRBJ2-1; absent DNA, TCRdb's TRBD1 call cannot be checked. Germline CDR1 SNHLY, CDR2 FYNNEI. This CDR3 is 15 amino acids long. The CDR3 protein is CASRNRESSYNEQFF. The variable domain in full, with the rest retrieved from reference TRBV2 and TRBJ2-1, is EPEVTQTPSHQVTQMGQEVILRCVPISNHLYFYWYRQILGQKVEFLVSFYNNEISEKSEIFDDQFSVERPDGSNFTLKIRSTKLEDSAMYFCASRNRESSYNEQFFGPGTRLTVL.

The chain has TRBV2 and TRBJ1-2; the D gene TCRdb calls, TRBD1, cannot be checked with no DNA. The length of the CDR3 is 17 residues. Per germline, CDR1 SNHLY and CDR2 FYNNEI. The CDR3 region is CASSDVGPTGVNYGYTF.

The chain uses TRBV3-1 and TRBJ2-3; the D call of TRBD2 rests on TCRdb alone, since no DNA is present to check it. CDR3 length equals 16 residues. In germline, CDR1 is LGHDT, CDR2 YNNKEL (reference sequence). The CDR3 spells CASSQAKRGGTDTQYF.

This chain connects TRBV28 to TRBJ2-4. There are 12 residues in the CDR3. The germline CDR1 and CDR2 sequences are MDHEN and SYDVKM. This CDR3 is CASSWTKNIQYF.

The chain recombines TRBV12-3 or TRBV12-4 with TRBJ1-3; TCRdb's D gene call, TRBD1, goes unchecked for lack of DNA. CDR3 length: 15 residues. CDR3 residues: CASILGTSSGNTIYF.

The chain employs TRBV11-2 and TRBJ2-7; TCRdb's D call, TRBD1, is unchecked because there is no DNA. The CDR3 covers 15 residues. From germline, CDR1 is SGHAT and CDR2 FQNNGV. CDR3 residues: CASSLSRTEDYEQYF.

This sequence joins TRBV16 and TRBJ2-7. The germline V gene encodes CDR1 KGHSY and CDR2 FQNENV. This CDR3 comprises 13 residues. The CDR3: CASSQSAGYEQYF.

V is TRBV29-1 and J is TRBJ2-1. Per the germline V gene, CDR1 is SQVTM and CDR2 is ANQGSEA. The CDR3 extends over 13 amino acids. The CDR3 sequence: CSVDSGSYNEQFF.

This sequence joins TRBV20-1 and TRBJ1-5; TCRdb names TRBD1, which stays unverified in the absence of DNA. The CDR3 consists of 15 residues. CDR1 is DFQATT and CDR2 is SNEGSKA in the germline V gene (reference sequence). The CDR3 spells CSARAQGTSNQPQHF.

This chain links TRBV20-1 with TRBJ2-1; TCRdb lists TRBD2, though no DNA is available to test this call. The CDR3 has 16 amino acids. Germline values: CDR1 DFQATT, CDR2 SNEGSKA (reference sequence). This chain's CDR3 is CSASQRKGLHYNEQFF.

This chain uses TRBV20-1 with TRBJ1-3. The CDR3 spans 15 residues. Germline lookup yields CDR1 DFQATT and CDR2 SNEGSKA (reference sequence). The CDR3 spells CSARDLGRSGNTIYF.